Shown below are 29 T cell receptor beta chains from a single sample sequenced in a study of T cells in Graves' hyperthyroidism and ophthalmopathy. RNA transcripts served as the template for amplifying TCR beta CDR3 regions. HTBI primers were the set used in a first-round RT-PCR of the TCR CDR3. One entry per CDR3 protein results from TCRdb running MiXCR on the multiplex PCR reads. The sample includes 530,000 or so distinct CDR3 sequences, 35% to 55% of them seen just once. Sequencing input: peripheral blood or thyroid tissue (not recorded which). The receptors were sampled from a woman aged 18-29 years with Graves' hyperthyroidism.

The rearrangement joins TRBV10-3 to TRBJ2-7; D possibly corresponds to TRBD1 (6 bases). Looked up from germline, CDR1 is ENHRY and CDR2 is SYGVKD. This CDR3 region has 14 residues. The ends were cut back, 4 bases at V and 10 bases at J, with 20 bases in the middle. The CDR3 spells CAISVNRDTPDQYF. The DNA for the CDR3 is TGTGCCATCAGTGTGAACAGGGATACACCCGACCAGTACTTC.

This sequence joins TRBV20-1 and TRBJ2-7; D possibly corresponds to TRBD2 (6 bases). V dropped 4 bases and J dropped 7 bases, with 17 bases sitting between them. This CDR3 has 13 amino acids. Germline V gene data show CDR1 as DFQATT and CDR2 as SNEGSKA (reference sequence). CDR3 in DNA: TGCAGTGCTAAGGACTACCTGGACAATGAGCAGTACTTC. It is translated as CSAKDYLDNEQYF.

CDR3 in amino acids: CSVVQGDTYGYTF. The CDR3 DNA is TGCAGCGTTGTACAGGGAGACACCTATGGCTACACCTTC. The chain employs TRBV29-1 and TRBJ1-2, with D maybe TRBD1 (6 bases). Per the germline V gene, CDR1 is SQVTM and CDR2 is ANQGSEA. This CDR3 spans 13 amino acids. V was pared by 4 bases and J by 4 bases, with 13 bases between.

This clonotype has ten or more counts. V and J are TRBV29-1 and TRBJ1-5; the match to TRBD1 covers 7 bases. Germline V gene sequence: CDR1 SQVTM, CDR2 ANQGSEA. V lost 5 bases, J lost 8 bases, and 9 bases stayed unmatched. The CDR3 runs to 13 residues. CDR3 sequence: CSVRAGGNEPQHF. CDR3 coding DNA: TGCAGCGTTAGGGCAGGGGGTAATGAGCCCCAGCATTTT.

There are many counts of this clonotype. The chain couples TRBV7-6 to TRBJ2-2; D may correspond to TRBD1 or TRBD2 (5 bases each). V lost 6 bases, J lost 8 bases, and 10 bases lay in between. The CDR3 is 12 amino acids. Germline values: CDR1 SGHVS, CDR2 FNYEAQ. CDR3 loop: CASRGRAGELFF. CDR3 coding DNA: TGTGCCAGCAGGGGACGAGCTGGGGAGCTGTTTTTT.

The chain couples TRBV7-2 to TRBJ2-7; no firm D call. Germline values: CDR1 SGHTA, CDR2 FQGNSA. V was clipped by 3 bases and J by 7 bases, with 19 bases between them. The CDR3 consists of 15 residues. CDR3 in amino acids: CASSFDGVNTGEQYF. The CDR3 coding sequence is TGTGCCAGCAGCTTTGACGGAGTAAACACCGGGGAGCAGTACTTC.

This clonotype was seen a single time. J is TRBJ2-7 and V is TRBV15; no firm D call. The germline V and J ends were trimmed by 1 base and 7 bases, with 17 bases remaining between them. This CDR3 comprises 15 residues. From germline, CDR1 is LNHNV and CDR2 YYDKDF (reference sequence). CDR3 protein: CATSRGTVSYGEQYF. The CDR3 DNA reads TGTGCCACCAGCAGAGGGACGGTCTCCTACGGAGAGCAGTACTTC.

In its sample, this clonotype was seen many times. The chain recombines TRBV6-5 with TRBJ1-5; 10 nucleotides match TRBD1. The V gene's germline CDR1 is MNHEY and CDR2 SVGAGI. Germline trimming cut 4 bases from V and 3 bases from J; bases unmatched to any gene: 12. The CDR3 loop spans 18 amino acids. Here the CDR3 DNA reads TGTGCCAGCAGTTCTCGACAGGGGGCATTCGGAAACAATCAGCCCCAGCATTTT. Its translation: CASSSRQGAFGNNQPQHF.

This clonotype has a count of ten or more. V is TRBV20-1 and J is TRBJ1-2; D remains ambiguous. The germline CDR1 and CDR2 sequences are DFQATT and SNEGSKA (reference sequence). The V end was cut by 2 bases, the J end by 2 bases, with 12 bases between. The CDR3 runs to 14 residues. CDR3 in DNA: TGCAGTGCTAGATTGTCGGGAGGGAACTATGGCTACACCTTC. Its translation: CSARLSGGNYGYTF.

The chain recombines TRBV5-1 with TRBJ2-7; TRBD1 agrees at 10 bases. Trimming took 4 bases from V and 12 from J; bases not matched to a gene: 10. CDR1 SGHRS and CDR2 YFSETQ come from the germline V gene. The CDR3 contains 13 residues. CDR3 amino acids: CASSTGQGGRRYF. Written as DNA, the CDR3 is TGCGCCAGCAGCACTGGACAGGGGGGGAGGCGGTACTTC.

In this sample, this clonotype turned up many times. V usage is TRBV20-1 and J usage is TRBJ2-7; 10 nucleotides align to TRBD2. The trim removed 2 bases at V and 2 bases at J, leaving 6 bases unmatched. The CDR3 has 15 amino acids. In germline, CDR1 is DFQATT, CDR2 SNEGSKA (reference sequence). CDR3 sequence reads: CSARPLLAGPYEQYF. The CDR3 DNA follows: TGCAGTGCTAGACCCTTACTAGCGGGGCCCTACGAGCAGTACTTC.

Concerning this clonotype: A much larger clone differs by one base, so this may be a read error. The CDR3 ends on some other residue instead of the conserved phenylalanine or tryptophan, so this is likely a read error. The chain employs TRBV20-1 and TRBJ2-7; TRBD2 matches 8 bases. Germline lookup yields CDR1 DFQATT and CDR2 SNEGSKA (reference sequence). After removal of 0 bases from V and 5 bases from J, the junction contained 9 bases not matched to a gene. This CDR3 is built from 15 residues. This CDR3 reads CSARDLSGSLDEQYL. The CDR3 DNA sequence: TGCAGTGCTAGAGATTTGAGCGGGAGCCTTGACGAGCAGTACCTC.

The sample holds one count of this clonotype. V is TRBV12-3 or TRBV12-4 and J is TRBJ2-7, with D perhaps TRBD1 or TRBD2 (6 bases each). The CDR3 contains 12 residues. V was cut by 6 bases and J by 7 bases, with 13 bases left in between. The DNA of the CDR3 is TGTGCCAGCAGACCTAGGGGGGATGAGCAGTACTTC. Translated: CASRPRGDEQYF.

This clonotype was counted at least ten times. This rearrangement joins TRBV5-6 to TRBJ1-5; weak D call: TRBD1 (6 bases). The CDR3 consists of 16 residues. Germline V gives CDR1 SGHDT, CDR2 YYEEEE. The V gene lost 4 bases and the J gene lost 0 bases, with 14 bases spanning the gap. This CDR3 reads CASSRFTGYSNQPQHF. The CDR3 coding sequence is TGTGCCAGCAGCCGGTTCACAGGGTATAGCAATCAGCCCCAGCATTTT.

This clonotype was counted at least ten times. The DNA for the CDR3 is TGTGCCAGCAGTGAGTATCCTAGCAATCAGCCCCAGCATTTT. This translates into CASSEYPSNQPQHF. V and J are TRBV25-1 and TRBJ1-5; D is ambiguous. There are 14 residues in the CDR3. The ends were cut back, 3 bases at V and 0 bases at J, with 6 bases in the middle. Per the germline V gene, CDR1 is MGHDK and CDR2 is SYGVNS.

The CDR3 sequence: CATSTAGTVNQPQYF. The CDR3 nucleotides are TGTGCCACCAGCACAGCCGGGACGGTGAATCAGCCCCAGTACTTC. The J gene is TRBJ2-5, the V gene TRBV15; D may correspond to TRBD1 or TRBD2 (5 bases each). The CDR3 runs 15 residues. CDR1 is LNHNV and CDR2 is YYDKDF in the germline V gene (reference sequence). Trimming removed 4 bases from V and 9 bases from J, with 21 bases in between.

This chain joins TRBV6-1 and TRBJ2-5, with 12 positions matching TRBD2. Germline-derived CDR1 and CDR2 are MNHNS and SASEGT. The CDR3 has 17 amino acids. V was pared by 2 bases and J by 1 base, with 5 bases of the junction left unmatched. CDR3 DNA: TGTGCCAGCAGTGAACTAGCGGGAGGGCCGCGCCAAGAGACCCAGTACTTC. This translates into CASSELAGGPRQETQYF.

The rearrangement links TRBV29-1 to TRBJ1-5, with D hard to call. The V and J ends lost 3 bases and 11 bases respectively, with 29 bases between them. This CDR3 has 17 residues. Per the germline V gene, CDR1 is SQVTM and CDR2 is ANQGSEA. The CDR3 protein is CSVDGSSGSVPQETQHF. The CDR3 DNA sequence: TGCAGCGTTGATGGATCTAGCGGGAGTGTACCCCAAGAGACCCAGCATTTT.

About this clonotype itself: A much larger clone lies one base from this, so it may be a read error. The V and J genes are TRBV4-3 and TRBJ2-2; 13 bases map to TRBD2. CDR3 length equals 15 residues. Germline V lookup: CDR1 LGHNA, CDR2 YSLEER. CDR3 amino acids: CASSRTSGSTRELFF. CDR3 in DNA: TGCGCCAGCAGCCGGACTAGCGGGAGCACCAGGGAGCTGTTTTTT.

This clonotype appeared many times. The chain has TRBV12-3 or TRBV12-4 and TRBJ2-7; 8 bases are a match to TRBD1. The CDR3 runs to 16 residues. V lost 4 bases to trimming and J lost 3 bases; unmatched junction nucleotides: 11. The DNA for the CDR3 is TGTGCCAGCAGTTCGAGCCGGACAGGGAACCGCTACGAGCAGTACTTC. Translating it yields CASSSSRTGNRYEQYF.

As to this clonotype: A much larger clone lies a single base off, so this may be a read error. This rearrangement joins TRBV7-7 to TRBJ2-2, with 8 nucleotides matching TRBD2. J gave up 5 bases and V 4 bases, and 12 bases lay outside the gene matches. The CDR3 sequence is 17 residues long. Per germline, CDR1 SSHAT and CDR2 FNYEAQ (reference sequence). The CDR3 nucleotides read TGTGCCAGCAGCTCGGGACCAGCGGGAGAAAAAACCGGGGAGCTGTTTTTT. The encoded protein is CASSSGPAGEKTGELFF.

This clonotype occurred many times. The chain has TRBV4-1 and TRBJ1-1; D remains unclear. The CDR3 loop spans 12 amino acids. CDR1 is MGHRA and CDR2 is YSYEKL in the germline V gene. Deletions cut 2 bases from V and 10 bases from J, with 11 bases between. The CDR3: CASSQLDSGAFF. The DNA for the CDR3 is TGCGCCAGCAGCCAATTAGATTCTGGAGCTTTCTTT.

This clonotype was seen more than once but under ten times. The chain uses TRBV30 and TRBJ1-4, with D maybe TRBD1 (5 bases). Germline V gene sequence: CDR1 GTSNPN, CDR2 SVGIG (reference sequence). This CDR3 has 17 amino acids. V lost 5 bases to trimming and J lost 2 bases, with 21 bases between them. This chain's CDR3 is CAWGQQRASITNEKLFF. The DNA for the CDR3 is TGTGCCTGGGGACAACAGAGGGCCTCTATCACTAATGAAAAACTGTTTTTT.

This clonotype was seen many times. This chain joins TRBV6-5 and TRBJ2-7; D not certain. The CDR3 totals 14 residues. From germline, CDR1 is MNHEY and CDR2 SVGAGI. Trimming removed 3 bases at V and 2 bases at J, with 11 bases between. The CDR3 region has the DNA TGTGCCAGCAGTTATAGAGGACGACCCTACGAGCAGTACTTC. It specifies CASSYRGRPYEQYF.

This clonotype occurred a few times. The chain uses TRBV7-9 and TRBJ2-7; weak D call: TRBD2 (5 bases). Germline CDR1 reads SEHNR; CDR2 reads FQNEAQ (reference sequence). The V end lost 3 bases, the J end lost 7 bases, and 7 bases lay between the germline ends. CDR3 length: 11 residues. The CDR3, as DNA: TGTGCCAGCAGCTTGAGGGAGGAGCAGTACTTC. It specifies CASSLREEQYF.

This clonotype was detected once. The gene calls are TRBV12-3 or TRBV12-4 and TRBJ1-6; 7 bases match TRBD1. The V and J ends lost 11 bases and 7 bases, in that order; junction bases with no gene match: 8. This CDR3 spans 13 amino acids. The CDR3 loop reads CAVRGGGNSPLHF. The DNA for the CDR3 is TGTGCCGTTAGGGGAGGGGGCAATTCACCCCTCCACTTT.

CDR3: CASSLAGGFTDTQYF. CDR3 DNA: TGTGCCAGCAGCTTAGCGGGAGGGTTCACAGATACGCAGTATTTT. The chain carries TRBV7-8 and TRBJ2-3; 7 bases align to TRBD2. The CDR3 has 15 residues. Germline assignment: CDR1 SGHVS and CDR2 FQNEAQ. V shed 0 bases and J 2 bases; nucleotides not matched to a gene: 2. Supplemented by reference TRBV7-8 and TRBJ2-3, the full variable domain reads GAGVSQSPRYKVAKRGQDVALRCDPISGHVSLFWYQQALGQGPEFLTYFQNEAQLDKSGLPSDRFFAERPEGSVSTLKIQRTQQEDSAVYLCASSLAGGFTDTQYFGPGTRLTVL.

This clonotype has ten or more counts. The chain uses TRBV7-6 and TRBJ1-2; 10 bases line up with TRBD1. The V segment lost 4 bases and the J segment 0 bases; nucleotides outside the gene matches: 5. Germline V lookup: CDR1 SGHVS, CDR2 FNYEAQ. The CDR3 sequence is 16 residues long. The CDR3 protein is CASSSGTGEANYGYTF. The CDR3 DNA is TGTGCCAGCAGCTCCGGGACAGGGGAAGCTAACTATGGCTACACCTTC. Variable domain in full (rest from reference TRBV7-6 and TRBJ1-2): GAGVSQSPRYKVTKRGQDVALRCDPISGHVSLYWYRQALGQGPEFLTYFNYEAQQDKSGLPNDRFSAERPEGSISTLTIQRTEQRDSAMYRCASSSGTGEANYGYTFGSGTRLTVV.

The gene calls are TRBV20-1 and TRBJ2-2, with D unclear. Germline CDR1 reads DFQATT; CDR2 reads SNEGSKA (reference sequence). V lost 3 bases, J lost 8 bases, and 10 bases lay in between. The CDR3 has 12 residues. The CDR3 loop reads CSARGYSGELFF. CDR3 bases: TGCAGTGCTAGGGGTTACAGTGGGGAGCTGTTTTTT.